The clone carrying this T cell receptor (beta chain) was counted only a few times. The record originates from a study of CD8+CD57+ T cells in acquired aplastic anemia. Looked up from germline, CDR1 is MNHEY and CDR2 is SMNVEV (reference sequence). V lost 6 bases and J 4 bases, leaving 15 bases between the germline ends. The CDR3 sequence is 15 residues long. Profiling that covered TCR beta VDJ and CDR3 relied on genomic DNA as its template. TCRdb reprocessed the reads with MiXCR, giving one entry per CDR3 protein. The sample contains 150,000 to 200,000 distinct CDR3 sequences, approximately 40% of which appear only once.

This sequence joins TRBV27 and TRBJ2-2; D is uncertain. Sequenced: sorted CD4+, CD8+, or CD8+CD57+ T cells (not recorded which) from PBMCs. This TCR derives from a human donor in good health. CDR3 sequence (DNA): TGTGCCAGCAGGCCCTATTCAGGCGGCACCGGGGAGCTGTTTTTT. Its translation is CASRPYSGGTGELFF.